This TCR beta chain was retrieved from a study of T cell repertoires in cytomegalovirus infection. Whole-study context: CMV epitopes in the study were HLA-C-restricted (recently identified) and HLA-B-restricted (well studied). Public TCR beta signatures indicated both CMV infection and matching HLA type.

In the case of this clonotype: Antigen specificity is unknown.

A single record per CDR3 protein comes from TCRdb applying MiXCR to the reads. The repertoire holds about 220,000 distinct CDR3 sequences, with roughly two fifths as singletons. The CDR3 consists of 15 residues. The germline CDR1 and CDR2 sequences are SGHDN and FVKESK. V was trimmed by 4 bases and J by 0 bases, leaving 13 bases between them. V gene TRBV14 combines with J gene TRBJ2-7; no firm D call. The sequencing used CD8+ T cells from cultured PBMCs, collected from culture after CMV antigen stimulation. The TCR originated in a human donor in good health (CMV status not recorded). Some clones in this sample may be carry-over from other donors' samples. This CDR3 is CASSRGSLTSYEQYF. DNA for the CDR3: TGTGCCAGCAGCCGCGGCAGCTTAACCTCCTACGAGCAGTACTTC.